The text below deals with one T cell receptor beta chain. The data are from a study of PD-L1 blockade in urothelial cancer. The time point denotes: pretreatment peripheral blood. Method: immunoSEQ multiplex PCR; TCRdb's copy keeps in-frame clones and lacks some. The top ten clones hold over 9.5% of a sample with 15,000 to 20,000 clones, over 75% of them seen once. The source material was PBMCs, sampled around atezolizumab (anti-PD-L1) treatment. This clonotype originated in a man in his sixties or seventies with urothelial cancer.

CDR3 sequence: CASRAGAFRTDTQYF. In nucleotides, the CDR3 is TGCGCCAGCAGAGCCGGTGCATTCCGCACAGATACGCAGTATTTT. The chain links TRBV5-1 to TRBJ2-3; D gene unclear. Trimming cost V 5 bases and J 1 base, with 14 bases left between them. The CDR3 is 15 residues long. CDR1 is SGHRS, CDR2 YFSETQ, per germline.